Listed below are T cell receptor beta chains from one sample, sequenced in a study of cytomegalovirus exposure and HLA in healthy donors. Repertoires were generated with immunoSEQ multiplex PCR, while TCRdb's copy carries only in-frame clones and drops some. The data show approximately 160,000 clones, about 90% seen once. The sequencing input was PBMCs. The receptors were sampled from a young man in good health and CMV-seropositive. CDR3s include the opening cysteine and the closing phenylalanine or tryptophan. The D gene is left open where the match is weak. Some rows mark clone size as missing; the rest say once, few, many or name a class of expanded clone.

clone_size j_call d_call v_call cdr3_nt cdr3_aa
- TRBJ2-7 - TRBV28 TGTGCCAGCAGTTCCGGTTCTGGCTACGAGCAGTACTTC CASSSGSGYEQYF
- TRBJ2-4 - TRBV10-1 TGCGCCAGATTCGGGACTTCGTTAGCCAAAAACATTCAGTACTTC CARFGTSLAKNIQYF
- TRBJ2-7 TRBD1 TRBV28 TGTGCCACCCTACCCCTGACAGGGGGCATGGGGGAGCAGTACTTC CATLPLTGGMGEQYF
- TRBJ2-1 - TRBV6-5 TGTGCCAGCAGTTACTCGTTCTCTCGCAATGAGCAGTTCTTC CASSYSFSRNEQFF
once TRBJ1-2 - TRBV4-2 TGTGCCAGCAGCCAAGACGAAAGTCGGGGGTACTATGGCTACACCTTC CASSQDESRGYYGYTF
- TRBJ1-2 TRBD1 TRBV5-1 TGCGCCAGCAGCCAGACAGGGGTGATTAATGGCTACACCTTC CASSQTGVINGYTF
- TRBJ2-3 TRBD2 TRBV4-1 TGCGCCAGCAGCCAAGACCCCAGACTAGCGGGAGTTGTAGATACGCAGTATTTT CASSQDPRLAGVVDTQYF
- TRBJ1-2 - TRBV19 TGTGCCAGTAGTATAAGCGGAATCTATGGCTACACCTTC CASSISGIYGYTF
- TRBJ2-2 TRBD2 TRBV29-1 TGCAGCGTTGACCGACTAGCGGGAGCTGGCGGGGAGCTGTTTTTT CSVDRLAGAGGELFF
- TRBJ2-7 - TRBV7-9 TGTGCCAGCAGCCACCTGGAGACAGCCTACGAGCAGTACTTC CASSHLETAYEQYF
- TRBJ1-5 - TRBV30 TGTGCCTGGAAAGAATCCTCCTCCTCAGATTTAAACAATCAGCCCCAGCATTTT CAWKESSSSDLNNQPQHF
- TRBJ2-2 TRBD2 TRBV7-6 TGTGCCAGCAGCTTAGGGACTAGCGGTGACACCGGGGAGCTGTTTTTT CASSLGTSGDTGELFF
- TRBJ2-7 TRBD2 TRBV7-8 TGTGCCAGCAGCCCCCAGGGTGCAAGCGGGAGCTCCTACGAGCAGTACTTC CASSPQGASGSSYEQYF